These 14 T cell receptor beta chains were all obtained from the same sample, sequenced in a study of human T cells and chemical hapten exposure listed by TCRdb under 2021. The library was produced with 5' RACE. Sequencing instrument: Illumina MiSeq. Through fastp at Q25 and MiXCR, TCRdb rebuilt clones from the public reads, retaining in-frame beta chains. Every CDR3 protein is listed once, alongside the most common genes and DNA of its rows. The sample table holds under 150,000 distinct CDR3 sequences, of which around a fifth were seen once. The ten largest clones capture roughly 3.1% of the sample. Total RNA was extracted from unfractionated whole blood that had been collected in Tempus Blood RNA tubes. The receptors originated from a human donor in good health.

This chain uses TRBV12-3 or TRBV12-4 with TRBJ1-5, with D perhaps TRBD1 (5 bases). The V and J ends lost 3 bases and 1 base respectively, with 13 bases between them. The CDR3 extends over 16 amino acids. CDR3 in DNA: TGTGCCAGCAGTTTTGGGTGGGGGGAAAGCAATCAGCCCCAGCATTTT. Translated, it gives CASSFGWGESNQPQHF.

In this sample, this clonotype turned up many times. The chain is built from TRBV28 and TRBJ2-5; D unclear. V was cut by 6 bases and J by 1 base, with 6 bases left in between. CDR3 size: 12 residues. The germline gives CDR1 MDHEN, CDR2 SYDVKM. The CDR3 bases are TGTGCCAGCAGACGACCCCAAGAGACCCAGTACTTC. Translating it yields CASRRPQETQYF.

The chain recombines TRBV2 with TRBJ1-3; a weak D match, TRBD1 (6 bases). The CDR3 runs to 13 residues. V dropped 7 bases and J dropped 4 bases, with 11 bases sitting between them. CDR1 and CDR2 (germline): SNHLY, FYNNEI. The CDR3 sequence is CASIRTEGNTIYF. CDR3 nucleotide sequence: TGTGCCAGCATTAGGACAGAGGGAAACACCATATATTTT.

The V gene is TRBV6-5, the J gene TRBJ1-5; the match to TRBD1 covers 7 bases. The CDR3 contains 15 residues. Germline CDR1 is MNHEY and CDR2 is SVGAGI. V was clipped by 5 bases and J by 2 bases; unmatched bases: 6. The CDR3 is CASSPGQVGNQPQHF. The CDR3 DNA reads as TGTGCCAGCAGTCCTGGACAGGTTGGCAATCAGCCCCAGCATTTT.

The chain is built from TRBV6-1 and TRBJ2-4, with 10 bases aligning to TRBD2. J lost 0 bases, V lost 6 bases, and 11 bases had no gene match. CDR1 is MNHNS, CDR2 SASEGT, per germline. The CDR3 extends over 18 amino acids. CDR3 bases: TGTGCCAGCAGGGGGACTAGCGAGAAATTCCTAGCCAAAAACATTCAGTACTTC. This codes for CASRGTSEKFLAKNIQYF.

The rearrangement joins TRBV4-1 to TRBJ1-4; 7 bases are shared with TRBD1. Unmatched junction bases numbered 18, after V lost 4 bases and J lost 4 bases. The CDR3 has 19 residues. CDR1 and CDR2 from the germline V gene are MGHRA and YSYEKL. For the CDR3, the DNA is TGCGCCAGCAGCCCCCAATTAACAGGGGACGGGGGGAATAATGAAAAACTGTTTTTT. It is translated as CASSPQLTGDGGNNEKLFF.

This chain joins TRBV18 and TRBJ1-5, with 9 nucleotides matching TRBD1. Germline V lookup: CDR1 KGHSH, CDR2 LQKENI. The CDR3 contains 19 residues. The V gene end was trimmed by 3 bases and the J gene end by 0 bases; junction bases not matched to a gene: 12. The CDR3 is CASSPEGTGGAYSNQPQHF. CDR3 coding DNA: TGTGCCAGCTCACCCGAAGGAACAGGGGGCGCGTATAGCAATCAGCCCCAGCATTTT.

The chain uses TRBV5-1 and TRBJ2-3; D ambiguous. V shed 0 bases and J shed 0 bases, with 11 bases lying between them. The CDR3 totals 16 residues. CDR1 and CDR2 (germline): SGHRS, YFSETQ. CDR3 coding DNA: TGCGCCAGCAGCTTGGAACAAGATCCTAGCACAGATACGCAGTATTTT. This codes for CASSLEQDPSTDTQYF.

This chain joins TRBV6-1 and TRBJ2-1; D is unresolved. The CDR3 has 14 residues. CDR1 and CDR2 (germline): MNHNS, SASEGT. V was cut by 9 bases and J by 7 bases, with 19 bases left in between. CDR3 residues: CASKDTAFSNEQFF. DNA for the CDR3: TGTGCCAGTAAAGACACCGCCTTTAGTAATGAGCAGTTCTTC.

This chain joins TRBV3-1 and TRBJ1-6; D might be TRBD1 (6 bases). Germline V gene data show CDR1 as LGHDT and CDR2 as YNNKEL (reference sequence). V dropped 1 base and J dropped 4 bases, with 14 bases sitting between them. This CDR3 spans 17 amino acids. The CDR3 loop is CASSQGTPGHYNSPLHF. The CDR3 DNA reads as TGTGCCAGCAGCCAAGGAACCCCGGGACATTATAATTCACCCCTCCACTTT.

The genes are TRBV12-3 or TRBV12-4 and TRBJ2-2, with 8 nucleotides matching TRBD1. After removal of 6 bases from V and 6 bases from J, the junction contained 12 bases not matched to a gene. The CDR3 is 16 residues long. The CDR3, as DNA: TGTGCCAGCAGATCAAGGCGGCAGGGGGCATCCGGGGAGCTGTTTTTT. This sequence encodes CASRSRRQGASGELFF.

This clonotype occurred many times. This chain uses TRBV28 with TRBJ1-1, with D uncertain. This CDR3 is built from 11 residues. The V end lost 3 bases, the J end lost 6 bases, and 5 bases lay between the germline ends. In germline, CDR1 is MDHEN, CDR2 SYDVKM. The CDR3 loop reads CASSFWSEAFF. In nucleotides, the CDR3 is TGTGCCAGCAGTTTTTGGTCTGAAGCTTTCTTT. The entire variable domain, with the rest obtained from reference TRBV28 and TRBJ1-1, is as follows: DVKVTQSSRYLVKRTGEKVFLECVQDMDHENMFWYRQDPGLGLRLIYFSYDVKMKEKGDIPEGYSVSREKKERFSLILESASTNQTSMYLCASSFWSEAFFGQGTRLTVV.

This clonotype showed up just a few times. The chain couples TRBV7-8 to TRBJ1-5; 9 positions agree with TRBD1. The ends lost 1 base at V and 7 bases at J; junction bases unmatched: 8. The CDR3 totals 16 residues. Looked up from germline, CDR1 is SGHVS and CDR2 is FQNEAQ. This chain's CDR3 is CASSLGGQGIGQPQHF. CDR3 coding DNA: TGTGCCAGCAGCTTAGGGGGACAGGGAATCGGACAGCCCCAGCATTTT.

This clonotype showed up just a few times. This chain uses TRBV20-1 with TRBJ2-4; the match to TRBD2 covers 12 bases. CDR1 DFQATT and CDR2 SNEGSKA come from the germline V gene (reference sequence). With 5 bases clipped from V and 1 base from J, the junction kept 9 bases outside the gene matches. The CDR3 length is 17 residues. CDR3 sequence reads: CSAGLAGGTEAKNIQYF. The CDR3 nucleotides read TGCAGTGCTGGTCTAGCGGGAGGGACGGAGGCCAAAAACATTCAGTACTTC.